The rows below give T cell receptor beta chains drawn from one sample of a study of CD8 T cells in ankylosing spondylitis. TCRdb passed the 5' RACE reads through MiXCR, listing each CDR3 protein once. The sample lists 500,000 to 650,000 distinct CDR3 sequences; under 5.5% were seen once. The sample consisted of blood, either unsorted or a sorted T cell fraction (not recorded which). These receptors all stem from a male donor with ankylosing spondylitis. CDR3s include the opening cysteine and the closing phenylalanine or tryptophan. A D gene is named only where the DNA matches it firmly. Clone size appears in some rows only: once, few, many, or a class for an expanded clone.

TGTGCCAGCAGTGAGGGTTATCAGCCCCAGCATTTT | CASSEGYQPQHF | many | TRBJ1-5 | - | TRBV25-1
TGCAGTGCTAGAGATGGGAGCCTTGGGACAGGGGGCGACGAGCAGTACTTC | CSARDGSLGTGGDEQYF | many | TRBJ2-7 | TRBD1 | TRBV20-1
TGTGCCAGCAGCAGACAGGGGCTCAACTCTGGAAACACCATATATTTT | CASSRQGLNSGNTIYF | few | TRBJ1-3 | TRBD1 | TRBV6-1
TGTGCCAGCAGTTACCCGGGACTAGCGGGCACAGATACGCAGTATTTT | CASSYPGLAGTDTQYF | many | TRBJ2-3 | TRBD2 | TRBV6-5
TGTGCCAGCAGCCAAGACCCCCAATTGTGGACGATGAATGAAAAACTGTTTTTT | CASSQDPQLWTMNEKLFF | many | TRBJ1-4 | - | TRBV4-2
TGCAGTGGACAGGGAAGAGAGACCCAGTACTTC | CSGQGRETQYF | many | TRBJ2-5 | TRBD1 | TRBV20-1
TGTGCCAGCAGTGAACCTAATAAACCCCACGAGCAGTACTTC | CASSEPNKPHEQYF | few | TRBJ2-7 | - | TRBV25-1
TGTGCCAGCAGTTCCGGGTGGCTAGCGGGAGCACAAGAGACCCAGTACTTC | CASSSGWLAGAQETQYF | many | TRBJ2-5 | TRBD2 | TRBV12-3/TRBV12-4
TGTGCCAGCAGTTACTCAGCGACGAACACCGGGGAGCTGTTTTTT | CASSYSATNTGELFF | many | TRBJ2-2 | - | TRBV6-2/TRBV6-3
TGTGCCACCAGCAGAGCCCAGGGGGCAACAGATACGCAGTATTTT | CATSRAQGATDTQYF | many | TRBJ2-3 | TRBD1 | TRBV15
TGTGCCACCAGCAGAGATATGGCAGGGGGCAGAGATGAGCAGTACTTC | CATSRDMAGGRDEQYF | many | TRBJ2-7 | TRBD1 | TRBV15
TGCAGCGTTGGTGCGGGCTCGAACGAGCAGTACTTC | CSVGAGSNEQYF | many | TRBJ2-7 | - | TRBV29-1
TGCAGTGCTAGGAAAGCCGGGACATCTTTCAATAATTCACCCCTCCACTTT | CSARKAGTSFNNSPLHF | few | TRBJ1-6 | - | TRBV20-1
TGCAGTGCTAGAGATCGGGTGACAGGACGCTACGAGCAGTACTTC | CSARDRVTGRYEQYF | many | TRBJ2-7 | - | TRBV20-1
TGTGCCAGCAGTTACTCGGGGCCAGCGGGTTACCAAGAGACCCAGTACTTC | CASSYSGPAGYQETQYF | many | TRBJ2-5 | - | TRBV6-2/TRBV6-3
TGTGCCAGCAGCTTAGTAGGGACAGGGACCCATGGCTACACCTTC | CASSLVGTGTHGYTF | many | TRBJ1-2 | TRBD1 | TRBV7-2
TGCAGTGCTAGAGTGGAGGCCCAGTACTTC | CSARVEAQYF | many | TRBJ2-5 | - | TRBV20-1
TGTGCCAGCAGCCAAGATCTGGGCTACAGGGAGGTCACAGAAGCTTTCTTT | CASSQDLGYREVTEAFF | many | TRBJ1-1 | - | TRBV4-2
TGTGCCAGCAGCCTCATCTCCAGGGCCTCCGAGCAGTACTTC | CASSLISRASEQYF | many | TRBJ2-7 | - | TRBV28
TGCGCCAGCAGCTTGGAAGTCGGAGGCTACACTGAAGCTTTCTTT | CASSLEVGGYTEAFF | many | TRBJ1-1 | - | TRBV5-1
TGTGCCAGCAGCGGGGAGAATGGCTACACCTTC | CASSGENGYTF | many | TRBJ1-2 | - | TRBV9
TGTGCCAGCAGCTCCAAGGGAGAGCGGGGGGGCCCAGATACGCAGTATTTT | CASSSKGERGGPDTQYF | many | TRBJ2-3 | TRBD2 | TRBV9
TGCAGCGTTGAAAGTGGAGGCACAGATACGCAGTATTTT | CSVESGGTDTQYF | many | TRBJ2-3 | - | TRBV29-1
TGCGCCAGCACAGGGACTAGCGGGAGAGATACGCAGTATTTT | CASTGTSGRDTQYF | many | TRBJ2-3 | TRBD2 | TRBV5-1
TGTGCCAGCAGCTTGGTGTCCGCCGGGGAGCTGTTTTTT | CASSLVSAGELFF | many | TRBJ2-2 | - | TRBV7-2
TGTGCCAGCACCCTAGCGGGAGGAGTTAGAAATGAGCAGTTCTTC | CASTLAGGVRNEQFF | many | TRBJ2-1 | TRBD2 | TRBV12-3/TRBV12-4
TGTGCCAGCTCCCCTAGCGGGGACAGGTGGAATGAGCAGTTCTTC | CASSPSGDRWNEQFF | few | TRBJ2-1 | - | TRBV18
TGTGCCAGCAGCCAAGTGGGGGGGAGAGAGACCCAGTACTTC | CASSQVGGRETQYF | - | TRBJ2-5 | TRBD2 | TRBV4-2
TGTGCCAGCAGTTACACAGGGTTAGGGGGGAGGCCTGAAGCTTTCTTT | CASSYTGLGGRPEAFF | many | TRBJ1-1 | - | TRBV6-5
TGTGCCACCAGCAGAGATCACGGTACGCAGTATTTT | CATSRDHGTQYF | many | TRBJ2-3 | - | TRBV15
TGTGCCAGCAGCGCTGCGCAGGGGCCTCTGTCCACAGATACGCAGTATTTT | CASSAAQGPLSTDTQYF | - | TRBJ2-3 | - | TRBV3-1
TGTGCCAGCAACATTGATTCCTACGAGCAGTACTTC | CASNIDSYEQYF | many | TRBJ2-7 | - | TRBV12-3/TRBV12-4
TGTGCCAGCAGCTTTTGGACTAGCGGGAGTTCCGAGCAGTACTTC | CASSFWTSGSSEQYF | many | TRBJ2-7 | TRBD2 | TRBV7-2
TGTGCCAGCAGCTTAGAGACAGGGGCTTATGTCACCTTC | CASSLETGAYVTF | many | TRBJ1-2 | TRBD1 | TRBV7-9
TGTGCCAGCTCACCACCTTCCTCATGGGGACTAAACAATGAGCAGTTCTTC | CASSPPSSWGLNNEQFF | - | TRBJ2-1 | TRBD2 | TRBV18
TGTGCCAGCAGGCTAAGCTCGGGACAACCCTACGAGCAGTACTTC | CASRLSSGQPYEQYF | many | TRBJ2-7 | - | TRBV6-1
TGTGCCAGCAGTCCCCTCGGGTACACTGAAGCTTTCTTT | CASSPLGYTEAFF | - | TRBJ1-1 | - | TRBV6-5
TGTGCCAGCAGGGAAAGGCCATTGAACACTGAAGCTTTCTTT | CASRERPLNTEAFF | many | TRBJ1-1 | - | TRBV7-2
TGCGCCAGCAGCCCGGACAGAGGGAACTACGAGCAGTACTTC | CASSPDRGNYEQYF | many | TRBJ2-7 | - | TRBV5-1